This T cell receptor (beta chain) was obtained from a study of T cell responses to AZD1222 COVID-19 vaccine. Whole-study findings and limits: Donors were mostly white British, more females; clonal diversity possibly underestimated. Spike-specific TCR breadth and depth went up after people got two AZD1222 doses. Sampling that yielded the repertoires occurred only after the peak T cell response.

Points on this clone: No antigen is known for it.

Produced via immunoSEQ multiplex PCR; TCRdb's table is partial and in-frame only. The repertoire consists of roughly 120,000 clones, with about nine tenths occurring once and the leading ten covering 13% to 15%. This CDR3 contains 15 residues. Germline V gives CDR1 WNHNN, CDR2 SYGVQD (reference sequence). The J segment lost 2 bases and the V segment lost 7 bases, leaving 7 bases of the junction unmatched. This sequence originates from an adult in good health. The chain has TRBV10-1 and TRBJ1-3; 8 positions match TRBD1. Sequenced here: peripheral blood, sampled on day 0 of AZD1222 vaccination. The CDR3 is CASNGQGITGNTIYF. As DNA, the CDR3 is TGCGCCAGCAATGGACAGGGTATAACTGGAAACACCATATATTTT.